This TCR beta chain was found in a study of T cells in Graves' hyperthyroidism and ophthalmopathy. Study conclusions and caveats: The model forecast ophthalmopathy, anticipating it by a median roughly 6.5 months before onset.

The investigators amplified TCR beta CDR3 regions from RNA transcripts. First-round RT-PCR with HTBI primers amplified the TCR CDR3 region. MiXCR, run by TCRdb on the multiplex PCR reads, gives a single entry per CDR3 protein. The sample contains about 160,000 distinct CDR3 sequences, over 8% of which appear only once. Concerning this clonotype: Its antigen is not known.

CDR3 size: 16 residues. Germline loops: CDR1 MNHEY, CDR2 SVGAGI. V was cut by 2 bases and J by 4 bases, with 14 bases left in between. The rearrangement joins TRBV6-5 to TRBJ2-2; D call uncertain. The sample was blood. The sequence was collected from a woman younger than 35 with Graves' hyperthyroidism that later progressed to Graves' ophthalmopathy. The CDR3 sequence: CASSYPVGVGTGELFF. Written as DNA, the CDR3 is TGTGCCAGCAGTTACCCTGTTGGGGTGGGCACCGGGGAGCTGTTTTTT.